Listed below are T cell receptor beta chains from one sample, sequenced in a study of regulatory T cells in long-lasting Graves disease. TCRdb reanalysed the multiplex PCR reads using MiXCR and keeps one entry per CDR3 protein. The sample includes about 430,000 distinct CDR3 sequences, roughly a fifth of them seen just once. Here the sequenced sample was peripheral blood mononuclear cells (PBMCs), taken when the disease was refractory, from a patient treated with antithyroid drugs. These receptors were obtained from a female donor with Graves disease. CDR3s include the opening cysteine and the closing phenylalanine or tryptophan. The D gene is left open where the match is weak. Clone size is given for some rows only: seen once, a few or many times, or a class if the clone is expanded.

V gene	clone size	J gene	D gene	CDR3 DNA	CDR3 protein
TRBV15	many	TRBJ1-5	.	TGTGCCACCAGCAGGTACAGGGACGAAACTCAGCCCCAGCATTTT	CATSRYRDETQPQHF
TRBV5-8	few	TRBJ2-5	TRBD2	TGTGCCAGCAGTCTACATGGGAGGGGTCAAGAGACCCAGTACTTC	CASSLHGRGQETQYF
TRBV19	many	TRBJ1-1	.	TGTGCCAGTAGCGTGGATAGGTTGCCTGAAGCTTTCTTT	CASSVDRLPEAFF
TRBV9	few	TRBJ1-2	TRBD1	TGTGCCAGCAGCGGGACAGGTTCCTATGGCTACACCTTC	CASSGTGSYGYTF
TRBV27	.	TRBJ2-2	.	TGTGCCAGCGCCATCCTGGGCCCCGGGGAGCTGTTTTTT	CASAILGPGELFF
TRBV20-1	once	TRBJ1-5	.	TGCAGTGCTAAACTTTCGGGTGTCGGCAATCAGCCCCAGCATTTT	CSAKLSGVGNQPQHF
TRBV28	many	TRBJ2-7	TRBD1	TGTGCCAGCAGTTTACCAGGACAGGGCGGCTTGAGGGGCGAGCAGTACTTC	CASSLPGQGGLRGEQYF
TRBV6-2/TRBV6-3	few	TRBJ1-5	.	TGTGCCAGCAGTGAGGTCCACAGGGATTATAGCAATCAGCCCCAGCATTTT	CASSEVHRDYSNQPQHF
TRBV5-1	.	TRBJ2-2	.	TGCGCCAGCAGCCCCTTCCTTTCCGGGGAGCTGTTTTTT	CASSPFLSGELFF
TRBV10-3	.	TRBJ2-2	TRBD2	TGTGCCATCAGTGAGAGGCTAGCGGGAGACCCCGGGGAGCTGTTTTTT	CAISERLAGDPGELFF
TRBV30	.	TRBJ1-2	.	TGTGCCTGGAGTGTGGGGCCTCGGAGCGATGGCTACACCTTC	CAWSVGPRSDGYTF
TRBV6-5	many	TRBJ2-2	.	TGTGCCAGCAGTTACCAGAACGGGGAGCTGTTTTTT	CASSYQNGELFF
TRBV5-1	few	TRBJ2-2	TRBD2	TGCGCCAGCAGCTTGAGACGCGGGAGGGCATACACCGGGGAGCTGTTTTTT	CASSLRRGRAYTGELFF
TRBV6-2/TRBV6-3	few	TRBJ2-7	.	TGTGCCAGCAGTTACGGGGGAAACGAGCAGTACTTC	CASSYGGNEQYF
TRBV28	many	TRBJ1-1	.	TGTGCCAGCACCAGGACCGGAATGGGCGCTTTCTTT	CASTRTGMGAFF
TRBV7-2	many	TRBJ1-2	.	TGTGCCAGCAGCTTCAGGGAAAGAGCCTACACCTTC	CASSFRERAYTF
TRBV27	.	TRBJ2-1	TRBD2	TGTGCCAGCAGTATTCTAGCGGGAGATGGTTATGAGCAGTTCTTC	CASSILAGDGYEQFF
TRBV5-6	few	TRBJ1-1	.	TGTGCCAGCAGCCCTCCAACAGGGAACACTGAAGCTTTCTTT	CASSPPTGNTEAFF
TRBV7-2	many	TRBJ2-5	TRBD1	TGTGCCAGCAGCCTAGACAGGGGGCTGGGGGAGACCCAGTACTTC	CASSLDRGLGETQYF
TRBV27	many	TRBJ2-7	TRBD1	TGTGCCAGTGGTGCCGGGACAGACTACGAGCAGTACTTC	CASGAGTDYEQYF
TRBV28	few	TRBJ2-1	.	TGTGCCAGCAGTTTATCAGGCAACTACAATGAGCAGTTCTTC	CASSLSGNYNEQFF
TRBV20-1	few	TRBJ1-1	.	TGCAGTGCTGGAGAGGGACACGCGAACACTGAAGCTTTCTTT	CSAGEGHANTEAFF
TRBV5-6	.	TRBJ1-2	.	TGTGCCAGCAGAACGGACCGCGCCCGGTCTTATGGCTACACCTTC	CASRTDRARSYGYTF
TRBV27	many	TRBJ1-6	.	TGTGCCAGCAGTGCAAACCTAATCGGGAGTGTAACTTCACCCCTCCACTTT	CASSANLIGSVTSPLHF
TRBV28	many	TRBJ2-2	TRBD2	TGTGCCAGCAGCCCCTCAGGTGCGGGAGGCACCGGGGAGCTGTTTTTT	CASSPSGAGGTGELFF
TRBV11-2	many	TRBJ2-7	TRBD2	TGTGCCAGCAGCTTAGATTTTAAGTGGTCGGGGGGACTCCCGAATTACGAGCAGTACTTC	CASSLDFKWSGGLPNYEQYF
TRBV28	.	TRBJ2-1	TRBD1	TGTGCCAGCAGCCCGGGACAGCTTTTGAATGAGCAGTTCTTC	CASSPGQLLNEQFF
TRBV28	few	TRBJ2-1	TRBD2	TGTGCCAGCAGTATAGATATAGCGGGAGTGGAGTTCTTC	CASSIDIAGVEFF
TRBV9	.	TRBJ1-2	TRBD1	TGTGCCAGCAGCCCCACCCTTGGAGTTGGGACAGGAGGCTATGGCTACACCTTC	CASSPTLGVGTGGYGYTF
TRBV10-3	few	TRBJ2-2	.	TGTGCCATCAGTGAGAGGGCGGGCAGTGCGAACACCGGGGAGCTGTTTTTT	CAISERAGSANTGELFF
TRBV6-1	.	TRBJ2-1	TRBD2	TGTGCCAGCAGTAACAGAGCGGGAAACAATGAGCAGTTCTTC	CASSNRAGNNEQFF
TRBV30	.	TRBJ2-2	.	TGTGCCTGGAGTCTTAGCGGGAACACCGGGGAGCTGTTTTTT	CAWSLSGNTGELFF
TRBV28	.	TRBJ2-2	TRBD2	TGTGCCGCGGGAGGAAGGACCGGGGAGCTGTTTTTT	CAAGGRTGELFF
TRBV27	.	TRBJ2-2	.	TGTGCCAGCAGTCCCACTAGCTTCGGGGGCGCCGGGGAGCTGTTTTTT	CASSPTSFGGAGELFF
TRBV20-1	many	TRBJ2-7	TRBD1	TGCAGTGCCAGGGGCGGGACAGGGGAGCACGAGCAGTACTTC	CSARGGTGEHEQYF
TRBV4-2	few	TRBJ2-7	.	TGTGCCAGCAGCCAAACCAGGGGCCGCCCCTCCTACGAGCAGTACTTC	CASSQTRGRPSYEQYF
TRBV29-1	many	TRBJ2-5	.	TGCAGCGTTCTTCCTCAAGAGACCCAGTACTTC	CSVLPQETQYF
TRBV2	many	TRBJ1-5	.	TGTGCCAGCAGGGATGGGCAGACAAATCAGCCCCAGCATTTT	CASRDGQTNQPQHF
TRBV7-2	.	TRBJ2-4	.	TGTGCCACCTCTGGCCGGGGCCACCGAGTCCCCCATCGGGACATTCAGTACTTC	CATSGRGHRVPHRDIQYF
TRBV15	few	TRBJ2-7	.	TGTGCCACCAGCAGAGATCGGGGATACTACGAGCAGTACTTC	CATSRDRGYYEQYF
TRBV5-4	.	TRBJ1-2	.	TGTGCCAGCAGCTCCCCCACAGGGAACACCTATGGCTACACCTTC	CASSSPTGNTYGYTF
TRBV10-3	.	TRBJ2-7	TRBD2	TGTGCCATCAGTGAGCCCCTAGCGGGAGGGCCCGAGCAGTACTTC	CAISEPLAGGPEQYF
TRBV6-1	many	TRBJ1-5	.	TGTGCCAGCAGGTTAACTAGCAATCAGCCCCAGCATTTT	CASRLTSNQPQHF
TRBV29-1	many	TRBJ2-7	TRBD1	TGCAGCGTCAAACAGGGTGGGGACAGCAGATACGAGCAGTACTTC	CSVKQGGDSRYEQYF
TRBV2	many	TRBJ1-6	TRBD1	TGTGCCAGCACCGAACCTTCCGGGACAGGAAATTCACCCCTCCACTTT	CASTEPSGTGNSPLHF
TRBV3-1	few	TRBJ1-1	.	TGTGCCAGCAGCCAAGGGGGATCGACTGAAGCTTTCTTT	CASSQGGSTEAFF
TRBV27	.	TRBJ1-1	.	TGTGCCAGCAGATCGCCGCCACGGAACACTGAAGCTTTCTTT	CASRSPPRNTEAFF
TRBV28	many	TRBJ2-4	TRBD2	TGTGCCAGCAGGATGGGGGGGACCAAAAACATTCAGTACTTC	CASRMGGTKNIQYF
TRBV18	few	TRBJ2-7	.	TGTGCCAGCTCACCCCGCACTAGCCAGGGATACGAGCAGTACTTC	CASSPRTSQGYEQYF
TRBV6-2/TRBV6-3	many	TRBJ2-7	TRBD1	TGTGCCAGCAGTTTGTATACAGGGGGCGCCTCCTACGAGCAGTACTTC	CASSLYTGGASYEQYF
TRBV5-5	.	TRBJ1-4	TRBD1	TGTGCCAGCAGTTTCGGACAGGGTACTGAAAAACTGTTTTTT	CASSFGQGTEKLFF
TRBV2	.	TRBJ2-1	.	TGTGCCAGCTCCCTACAGGCCCTTCCTACCCTTTACAATGAGCAGTTCTTC	CASSLQALPTLYNEQFF
TRBV5-8	many	TRBJ2-7	.	TGTGCCAGCCCCGTCCCCTACGAGCAGTACTTC	CASPVPYEQYF
TRBV28	many	TRBJ2-2	TRBD2	TGTGCCAGCAGTCCGGGGGGGACCACCGGGGAGCTGTTTTTT	CASSPGGTTGELFF
TRBV9	.	TRBJ2-2	TRBD1	TGTGCCAGCAGCCCCTGGACAGGGGCGACCGGGGAGCTGTTTTTT	CASSPWTGATGELFF
TRBV15	.	TRBJ2-7	.	TGTGCCACCAGCAGCGGAACCCAGGGTGGAGGGCAGTACTTC	CATSSGTQGGGQYF